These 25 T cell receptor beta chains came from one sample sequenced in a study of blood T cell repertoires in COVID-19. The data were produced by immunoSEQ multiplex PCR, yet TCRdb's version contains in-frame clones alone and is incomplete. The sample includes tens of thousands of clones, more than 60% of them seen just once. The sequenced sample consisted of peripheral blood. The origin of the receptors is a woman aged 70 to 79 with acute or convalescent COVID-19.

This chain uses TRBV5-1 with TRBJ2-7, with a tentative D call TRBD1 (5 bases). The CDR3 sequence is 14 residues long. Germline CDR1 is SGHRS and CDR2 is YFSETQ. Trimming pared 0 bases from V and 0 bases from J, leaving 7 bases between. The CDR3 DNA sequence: TGCGCCAGCAGCTTGGTTCAGGGCTCCTACGAGCAGTACTTC. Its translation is CASSLVQGSYEQYF.

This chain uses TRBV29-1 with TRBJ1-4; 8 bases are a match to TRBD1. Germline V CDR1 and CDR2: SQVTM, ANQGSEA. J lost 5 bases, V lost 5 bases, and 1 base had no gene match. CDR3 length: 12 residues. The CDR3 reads CSVRQGNEKLFF. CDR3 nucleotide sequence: TGCAGCGTTAGACAGGGGAATGAAAAACTGTTTTTT. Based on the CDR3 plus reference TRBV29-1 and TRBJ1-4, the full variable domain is SAVISQKPSRDICQRGTSLTIQCQVDSQVTMMFWYRQQPGQSLTLIATANQGSEATYESGFVIDKFPISRPNLTFSTLTVSNMSPEDSSIYLCSVRQGNEKLFFGSGTQLSVL.

This CDR3 is CASSFTGNEQFF. DNA of the CDR3: TGTGCCAGCAGCTTCACAGGGAATGAGCAGTTCTTC. The rearrangement joins TRBV11-2 to TRBJ2-1, with D maybe TRBD1 (6 bases). The CDR3 has 12 residues. Germline V CDR1 and CDR2: SGHAT, FQNNGV. V was clipped by 3 bases and J by 7 bases, with 7 bases between them.

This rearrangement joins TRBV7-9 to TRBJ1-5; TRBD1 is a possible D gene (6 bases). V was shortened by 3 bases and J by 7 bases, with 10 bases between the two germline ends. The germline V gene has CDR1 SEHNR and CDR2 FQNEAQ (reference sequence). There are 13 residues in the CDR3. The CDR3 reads CASSFKGVQPQHF. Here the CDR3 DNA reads TGTGCCAGCAGCTTTAAGGGGGTCCAGCCCCAGCATTTT. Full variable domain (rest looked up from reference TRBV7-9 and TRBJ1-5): DTGVSQNPRHKITKRGQNVTFRCDPISEHNRLYWYRQTLGQGPEFLTYFQNEAQLEKSRLLSDRFSAERPKGSFSTLEIQRTEQGDSAMYLCASSFKGVQPQHFGDGTRLSIL.

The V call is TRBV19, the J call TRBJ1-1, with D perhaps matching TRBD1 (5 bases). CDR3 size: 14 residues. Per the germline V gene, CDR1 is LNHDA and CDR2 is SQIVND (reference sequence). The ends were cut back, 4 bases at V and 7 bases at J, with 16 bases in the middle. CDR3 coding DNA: TGTGCCAGTAGTACCGCCGGCGGGACTCTTGAAGCTTTCTTT. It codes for CASSTAGGTLEAFF. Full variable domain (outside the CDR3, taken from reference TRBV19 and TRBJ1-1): DGGITQSPKYLFRKEGQNVTLSCEQNLNHDAMYWYRQDPGQGLRLIYYSQIVNDFQKGDIAEGYSVSREKKESFPLTVTSAQKNPTAFYLCASSTAGGTLEAFFGQGTRLTVV.

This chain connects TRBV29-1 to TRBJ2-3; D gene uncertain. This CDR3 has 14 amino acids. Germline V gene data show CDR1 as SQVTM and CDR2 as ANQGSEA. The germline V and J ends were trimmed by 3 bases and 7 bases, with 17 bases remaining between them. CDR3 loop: CSVDRSRGSNTQYF. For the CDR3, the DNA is TGCAGCGTTGATAGGTCCCGCGGTTCGAATACGCAGTATTTT.

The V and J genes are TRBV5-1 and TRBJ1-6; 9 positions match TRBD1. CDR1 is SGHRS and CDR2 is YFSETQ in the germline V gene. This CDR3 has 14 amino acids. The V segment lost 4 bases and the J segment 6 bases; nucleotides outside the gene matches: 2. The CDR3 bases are TGCGCCAGCAGCCAGGGACAGGGTAATTCACCCCTCCACTTT. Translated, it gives CASSQGQGNSPLHF.

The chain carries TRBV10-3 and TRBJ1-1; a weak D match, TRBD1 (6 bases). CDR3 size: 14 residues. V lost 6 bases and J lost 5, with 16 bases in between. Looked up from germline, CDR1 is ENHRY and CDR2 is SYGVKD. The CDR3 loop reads CAIRSAGAGTEAFF. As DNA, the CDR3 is TGTGCCATCAGAAGTGCAGGGGCGGGTACTGAAGCTTTCTTT.

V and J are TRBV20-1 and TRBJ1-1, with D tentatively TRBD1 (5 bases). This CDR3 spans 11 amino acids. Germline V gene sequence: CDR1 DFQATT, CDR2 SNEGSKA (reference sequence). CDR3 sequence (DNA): TGCTACTGCCGGGGGGGCACTGAAGCTTTCTTT. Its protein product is CYCRGGTEAFF.

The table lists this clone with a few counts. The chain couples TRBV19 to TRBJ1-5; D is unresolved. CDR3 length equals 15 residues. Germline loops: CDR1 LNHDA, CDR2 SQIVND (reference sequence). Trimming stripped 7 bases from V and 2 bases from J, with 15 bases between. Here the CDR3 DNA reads TGTGCCAGTACCTCCAACGTGGGAGGCAATCAGCCCCAGCATTTT. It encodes CASTSNVGGNQPQHF. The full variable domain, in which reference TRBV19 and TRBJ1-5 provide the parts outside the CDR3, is DGGITQSPKYLFRKEGQNVTLSCEQNLNHDAMYWYRQDPGQGLRLIYYSQIVNDFQKGDIAEGYSVSREKKESFPLTVTSAQKNPTAFYLCASTSNVGGNQPQHFGDGTRLSIL.

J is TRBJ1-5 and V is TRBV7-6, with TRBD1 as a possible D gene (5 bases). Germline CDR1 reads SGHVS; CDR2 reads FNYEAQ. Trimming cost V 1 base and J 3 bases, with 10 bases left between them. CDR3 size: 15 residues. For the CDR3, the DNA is TGTGCCAGCAGCTTAGTGGCGGGGGACAATCAGCCCCAGCATTTT. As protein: CASSLVAGDNQPQHF.

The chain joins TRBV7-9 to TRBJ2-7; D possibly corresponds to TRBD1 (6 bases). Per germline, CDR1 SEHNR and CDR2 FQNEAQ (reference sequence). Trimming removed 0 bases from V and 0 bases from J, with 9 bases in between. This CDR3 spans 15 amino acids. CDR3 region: CASSLATGFSYEQYF. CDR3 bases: TGTGCCAGCAGCTTAGCAACAGGGTTCTCCTACGAGCAGTACTTC.

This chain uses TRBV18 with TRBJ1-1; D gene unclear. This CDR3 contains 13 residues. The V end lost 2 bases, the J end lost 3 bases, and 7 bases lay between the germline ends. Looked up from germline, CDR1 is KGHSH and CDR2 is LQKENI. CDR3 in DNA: TGTGCCAGCTCACCAATGAGTGACACTGAAGCTTTCTTT. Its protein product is CASSPMSDTEAFF.

The CDR3 sequence: CASRLGAGATGELFF. CDR3 bases: TGTGCCAGCAGACTCGGGGCGGGGGCCACCGGGGAGCTGTTTTTT. The V call is TRBV5-5, the J call TRBJ2-2; tentatively, D is TRBD2 (7 bases). With 5 bases removed from V and 4 bases from J, the gap between germline ends came to 15 bases. Germline CDR1 and CDR2: SGHKS and YYEKEE (reference sequence). There are 15 residues in the CDR3.

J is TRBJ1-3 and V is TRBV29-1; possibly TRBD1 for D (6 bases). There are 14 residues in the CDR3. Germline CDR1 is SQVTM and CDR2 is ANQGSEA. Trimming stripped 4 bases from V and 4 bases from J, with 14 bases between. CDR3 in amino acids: CSVGVGAGGNTIYF. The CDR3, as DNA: TGCAGCGTTGGGGTGGGGGCCGGGGGAAACACCATATATTTT.

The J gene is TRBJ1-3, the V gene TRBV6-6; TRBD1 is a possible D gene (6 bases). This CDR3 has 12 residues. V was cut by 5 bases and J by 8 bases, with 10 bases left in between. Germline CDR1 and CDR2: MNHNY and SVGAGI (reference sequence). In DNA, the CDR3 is TGTGCCAGCAGTCAACAGGGATACACCATATATTTT. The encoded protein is CASSQQGYTIYF.

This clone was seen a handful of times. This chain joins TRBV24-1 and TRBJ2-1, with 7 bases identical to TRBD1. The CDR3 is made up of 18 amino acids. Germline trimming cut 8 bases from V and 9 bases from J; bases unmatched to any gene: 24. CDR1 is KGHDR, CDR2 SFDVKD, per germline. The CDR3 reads CATTHLYRDSIYNAEQFF. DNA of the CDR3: TGTGCCACCACACACTTATACCGGGACAGCATATACAATGCTGAGCAGTTCTTC.

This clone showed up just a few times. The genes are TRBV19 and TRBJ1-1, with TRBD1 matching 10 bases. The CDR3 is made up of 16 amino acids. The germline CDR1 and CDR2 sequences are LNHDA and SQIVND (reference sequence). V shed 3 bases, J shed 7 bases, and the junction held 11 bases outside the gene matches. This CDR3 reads CASSIQGQGMRSEAFF. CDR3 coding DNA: TGTGCCAGTAGTATTCAGGGACAGGGGATGAGGAGTGAAGCTTTCTTT.

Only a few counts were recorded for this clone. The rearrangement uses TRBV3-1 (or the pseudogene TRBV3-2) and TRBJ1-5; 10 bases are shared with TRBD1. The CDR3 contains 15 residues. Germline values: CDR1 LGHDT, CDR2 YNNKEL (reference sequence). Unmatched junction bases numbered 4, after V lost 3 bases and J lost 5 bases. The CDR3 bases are TGTGCCAGCAGCCAGGGACAGGGGAGCGATCAGCCCCAGCATTTT. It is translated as CASSQGQGSDQPQHF.

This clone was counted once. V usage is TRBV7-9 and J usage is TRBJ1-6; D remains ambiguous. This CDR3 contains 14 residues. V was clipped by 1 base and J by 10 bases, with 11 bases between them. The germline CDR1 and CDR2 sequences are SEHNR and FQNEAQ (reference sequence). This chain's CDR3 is CASSLGAERSPLHF. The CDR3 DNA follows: TGTGCCAGCAGCTTAGGAGCCGAGCGGTCACCCCTCCACTTT.

The CDR3 sequence: CAISESRGTGQETQYF. As DNA, the CDR3 is TGTGCCATCAGTGAGTCAAGGGGGACAGGGCAAGAGACCCAGTACTTC. V and J are TRBV10-3 and TRBJ2-5; 9 nucleotides line up with TRBD1. Germline CDR1 reads ENHRY; CDR2 reads SYGVKD. J gave up 2 bases and V 0 bases, and 4 bases lay outside the gene matches. CDR3 length: 16 amino acids.

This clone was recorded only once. The CDR3 loop is CASSPRGGRKHEQYF. Written as DNA, the CDR3 is TGTGCCAGCAGCCCCCGGGGGGGGCGAAAACACGAGCAGTACTTC. The V call is TRBV11-2, the J call TRBJ2-7; 8 bases fit TRBD2. CDR3 size: 15 residues. Trimming removed 5 bases from V and 5 bases from J; junction bases left unmatched: 11. CDR1 and CDR2 from the germline V gene are SGHAT and FQNNGV.

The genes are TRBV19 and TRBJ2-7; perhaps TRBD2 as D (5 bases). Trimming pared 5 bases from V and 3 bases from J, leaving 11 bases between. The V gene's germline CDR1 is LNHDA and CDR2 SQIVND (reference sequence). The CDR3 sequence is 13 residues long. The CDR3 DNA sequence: TGTGCCAGTAGTCGGGGTTTTCACTACGAGCAGTACTTC. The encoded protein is CASSRGFHYEQYF.

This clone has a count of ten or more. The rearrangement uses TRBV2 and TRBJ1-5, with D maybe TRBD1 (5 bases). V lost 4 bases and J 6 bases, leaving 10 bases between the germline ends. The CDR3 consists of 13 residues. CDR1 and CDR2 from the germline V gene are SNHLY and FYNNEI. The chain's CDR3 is CASSGGEGQPQHF. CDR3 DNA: TGTGCCAGCAGTGGGGGCGAAGGTCAGCCCCAGCATTTT.

For the CDR3, the DNA is TGTGCCAGCAGCTACTATACAGGCCCTTACGAGCAGTACGTC. Translating gives CASSYYTGPYEQYV. The V call is TRBV21-1, the J call TRBJ2-7; TRBD1 reflects the table's D call only, with no check against the DNA. TRBV21-1 is described as a pseudogene. The CDR3 runs to 14 residues.